The clone carrying this T cell receptor beta chain has only a few counts. Its antigen is not identified. The record originates from a study of glioma-infiltrating T cells. About the study: Samples included WHO grade II oligodendrogliomas or astrocytomas and initial-diagnosis grade IV glioblastomas. Broader study findings: Above-expected tissue-blood divergence occurred in all gliomas, most in low-grade ones.

The iRepertoire nested amplicon-rescue multiplex PCR amplified TCR alpha and beta CDR3s from RNA. For one-step reverse transcription and amplification, roughly 95-450 ng of tissue mRNA or PBMC total RNA was used. Each CDR3 protein gets one entry after TCRdb re-called the multiplex PCR reads with MiXCR. The table lists more than 350,000 distinct CDR3 sequences, 41% of them singletons. The source of this sequence is a human donor with low-grade glioma or glioblastoma, undergoing nonglioma brain surgery, or in good health (not recorded which). The sample taken for sequencing was glioma tissue, nonneoplastic brain tissue, or PBMCs (not recorded which).

The CDR3 is CSVGGPGPSNTGELFF. The DNA for the CDR3 is TGCAGCGTTGGGGGACCCGGGCCCTCGAACACCGGGGAGCTGTTTTTT. The chain carries TRBV29-1 and TRBJ2-2, with D perhaps TRBD1 or TRBD2 (5 bases each). V gave up 4 bases and J gave up 0 bases, with 15 bases separating them. Germline V lookup: CDR1 SQVTM, CDR2 ANQGSEA. This CDR3 has 16 residues.